The clone carrying this T cell receptor (beta chain) was observed a handful of times. Per the authors' pipeline: Cell counts per sample came from amplifying reference gene primers. Method: immunoSEQ multiplex PCR; TCRdb's copy keeps in-frame clones and lacks some. That table is the source of V, J and clone size, and D and trimming were worked out from the DNA. There are about 210,000 clones in the sample; 92% occur only once, and 1.2% lies in the top ten. The CDR3 is 15 residues long. Trimming took 8 bases from V and 1 from J; bases not matched to a gene: 5. Germline V gives CDR1 MNHEY, CDR2 SVGAGI. The source of the sample is a study of blood T cell repertoires in COVID-19. Study-wide context: From the United States, Italy and Spain came samples of acute and convalescent COVID-19. Nucleic acid was either cDNA or gDNA, and it came from T cells, B-cell-depleted T cells, or PBMCs.

The TCR sequence derives from a man younger than 45 with acute or convalescent COVID-19. The chain uses TRBV6-5 and TRBJ2-2; 9 bases are shared with TRBD1. The specimen was peripheral blood. In DNA, the CDR3 is TGTGCCAGCCGTCCGGGACAGGGGAACACCGGGGAGCTGTTTTTT. This codes for CASRPGQGNTGELFF.